This T cell receptor beta chain was sequenced during a study of molecular identifiers for immune sequencing clone quantification (dated by TCRdb to 2017 to 2018). About the full investigation: For a replicate experiment, RNA from around 20,000 or 100,000 naive CD8 T cells was divided into five aliquots, of which four were sequenced. CD8 T cells were used in a methods study to benchmark molecular-identifier clustering-based TCR repertoire sequencing (MIDCIRS) and TCR RNA copy counting. The investigation overall reported the following: In CMV-specific effector cells, clones with more than 20 RNA copies accounted for over 99% of molecules, whereas in naive cells such clones accounted for under 1%. A single cell's worth of spiked-in Jurkat TCR RNA was reported detectable even among 850,000 to 1,000,000 naive CD8 T cells. Modeling estimated 3 to 3.5 recovered TCR RNA copies per cell, compared with about 10 by digital PCR, which implies 25% to 30% capture efficiency. When barcode sub-clustering was omitted, TCR diversity was inflated by chimeric consensus sequences, with chimeras reaching as high as 47%. The sizes of highly expanded clones could end up underestimated when identical TCR molecules share a barcode. Spiked-in Jurkat TCR RNA (approximately 10 copies' worth), which is not part of the donor repertoire, was contained in the naive libraries.

In its sample, this clonotype was seen many times. This clone's antigen is unknown. Per-nucleotide qualities are absent, and no much larger clonotype sits a single base away. Libraries of naive CD8 T cells were built from anywhere between about 20,000 and 1,000,000 sorted cells, with 10%, 30% or 50% of the purified RNA used. Naive CD8 T cells were FACS-sorted as CD8+CD4-CCR7+CD45RA+ on a BD FACSAria II into RLT Plus buffer. Detection sensitivity was tested by spiking Jurkat RNA equal to roughly ten TCR copies' worth into samples containing roughly 19,000-1,100,000 naive CD8 T cells. Enrichment of CD8 T cells was done with RosetteSep CD8+ T Cell Enrichment Cocktail plus Ficoll-Paque, and ACK red cell lysis came afterward. The method was PCR. TCRdb records Illumina HiSeq 4000 as the sequencer. Bulk TCR libraries were prepared as previously described, using TCR primers listed in Table S5. Purification of total RNA was performed with the Qiagen AllPrep DNA/RNA kit. Before any analysis, reads coming from multiple sequencing runs of the same library were combined into one pool. In the original analysis: Reads were retained only if the reads had an exact TCR constant sequence, and the retained reads were trimmed to 150 nt and grouped according to their 12-nt molecular barcodes. Reads inside each barcode group were sub-clustered using a 15% Levenshtein threshold, and a quality-weighted consensus sequence was constructed for each RNA molecule. Non-functional sequences were discarded, and so were lower-count sequences lying one edit away from another sequence. Barcode sub-clusters with fewer than 20% of the maximum read count were removed, based on fitting two negative binomial distributions. The public reads were reprocessed in TCRdb via fastp at Q25 and MiXCR, keeping in-frame beta chains. Each record represents a unique CDR3 protein, reported with the most common genes and DNA among its rows. Here the V and J calls rest on TCRdb's processing, not on the authors' analysis. The table for this sample lists tens of thousands of distinct CDR3 sequences; about 19% of them were counted only once. In total, the top ten clones hold approximately 1% of the sample.

CDR3 length: 16 amino acids, cysteine to phenylalanine. The CDR3 DNA has 48 bases and is translated from base 1. The germline V gene yields MNHEY for CDR1 and SVGEGT for CDR2. The trim is 0 bases for V and 0 bases for J, with a gap of 10 bases between the germline ends. The chain employs TRBV6-2 or TRBV6-3 and TRBJ2-3; the D gene is perhaps TRBD1, on 5 matching bases. The sequencing sample was made of naive CD8+ T cells from blood, with Jurkat cell RNA spiked in. The sample's cell subset or site label, in plain terms: FACS-sorted CD8+CD4-CCR7+CD45RA+ naive T cells. This receptor was taken from a human donor in good health. Some libraries in this study had Jurkat cell RNA spiked in. The DNA is as follows: TGTGCCAGCAGTTACTCGGTCAGGGAAAGCACAGATACGCAGTATTTT. This translates into CASSYSVRESTDTQYF.